A few counts support the clone carrying this TCR beta chain. Additional DNA sequences in this sample encode the identical CDR3. This specimen comes from a study of blood T cell repertoires in COVID-19. Two negative PCRs, clearance, or symptom resolution had been documented for recovered Cohort 3 donors. Using immunoSEQ multiplex PCR, the repertoire was profiled, and TCRdb retains in-frame clones only, with some absent. Seen here are approximately 450,000 clones, 80% to 90% observed once, and the top ten hold around 1.1%. The CDR3 has 13 amino acids. J gave up 2 bases and V 8 bases, and 1 base lay outside the gene matches. Germline V lookup: CDR1 MNHEY, CDR2 SVGAGI.

The chain employs TRBV6-5 and TRBJ2-7; 12 bases fit TRBD2. Sequencing was carried out using PBMCs or T cells enriched from blood (not recorded which). This clonotype was sampled from a man aged 25-45 years who had recovered from COVID-19. The CDR3 here is CASRTSGTYEQYF. CDR3 bases: TGTGCCAGCCGGACTAGCGGGACCTACGAGCAGTACTTC.